Here is one T cell receptor (beta chain) with its context. The entry originates in a study of blood T cell repertoires in COVID-19. For the study at large: Whether acute or convalescent, the COVID-19 samples came from the United States, Italy and Spain.

Germline V gene data show CDR1 as SGHNT and CDR2 as YYREEE (reference sequence). V was cut by 1 base and J by 8 bases, with 15 bases left in between. CDR3 length: 14 amino acids. Authors' data handling: Amplification from reference gene primers served as the basis for estimated nucleated cell counts. TCRdb's table, derived via immunoSEQ multiplex PCR, lists solely in-frame clones and lacks some. That table gives V, J and clone size, and the DNA gave D and trimming. The sample has 150,000 to 200,000 clones, 70% to 90% seen once. The sample comprised peripheral blood. This chain links TRBV5-4 with TRBJ1-2; maybe TRBD1 (5 bases). The receptor was isolated from a man aged 60 to 69 with active or convalescent COVID-19. This chain's CDR3 is CASSLREGRGGYTF. Written as DNA, the CDR3 is TGTGCCAGCAGCTTGAGGGAGGGACGCGGCGGCTACACCTTC.